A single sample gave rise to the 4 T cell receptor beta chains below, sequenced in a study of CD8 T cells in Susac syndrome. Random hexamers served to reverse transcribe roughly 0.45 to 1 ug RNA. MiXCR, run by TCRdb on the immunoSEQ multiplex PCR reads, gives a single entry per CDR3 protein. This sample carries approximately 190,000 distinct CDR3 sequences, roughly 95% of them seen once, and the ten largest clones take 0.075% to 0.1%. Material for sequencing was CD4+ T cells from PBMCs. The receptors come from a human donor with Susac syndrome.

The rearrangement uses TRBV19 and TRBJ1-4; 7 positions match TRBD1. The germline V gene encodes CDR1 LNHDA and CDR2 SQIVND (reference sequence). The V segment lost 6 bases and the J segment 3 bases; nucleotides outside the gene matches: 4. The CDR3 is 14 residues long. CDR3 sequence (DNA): TGTGCCAGTAGCAACAGGGGATCTAATGAAAAACTGTTTTTT. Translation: CASSNRGSNEKLFF.

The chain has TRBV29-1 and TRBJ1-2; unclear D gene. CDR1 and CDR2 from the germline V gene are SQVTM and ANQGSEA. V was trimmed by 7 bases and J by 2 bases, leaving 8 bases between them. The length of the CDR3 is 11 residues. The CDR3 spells CSGAVNYGYTF. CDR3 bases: TGCAGCGGAGCGGTGAACTATGGCTACACCTTC.

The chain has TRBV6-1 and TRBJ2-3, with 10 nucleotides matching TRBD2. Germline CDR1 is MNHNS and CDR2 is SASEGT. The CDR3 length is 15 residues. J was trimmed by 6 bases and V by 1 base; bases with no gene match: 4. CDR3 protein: CASSEGASGSDTQYF. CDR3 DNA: TGTGCCAGCAGTGAAGGAGCTAGCGGGAGCGATACGCAGTATTTT.

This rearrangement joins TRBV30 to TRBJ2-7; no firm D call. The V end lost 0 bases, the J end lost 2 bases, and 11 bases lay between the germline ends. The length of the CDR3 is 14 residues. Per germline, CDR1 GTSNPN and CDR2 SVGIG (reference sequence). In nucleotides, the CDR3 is TGTGCCTGGAGTGTAAGAGCCGTCACCTACGAGCAGTACTTC. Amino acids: CAWSVRAVTYEQYF.